One sample yielded the 6 T cell receptor beta chains listed below, sequenced in a study of Ad26.COV2.S vaccination and SARS-CoV-2 variants. Treatment: some 20 received Ad26.COV2.S at low or high dose, single or two shots; 5 received placebo; per-sample allocation not given. Sampling took place 63 days after the first vaccine or placebo injection. The assay was immunoSEQ multiplex PCR, and TCRdb's table has in-frame clones only and misses some. The sample has about 440,000 clones, around 88% seen once. Sequencing was performed on peripheral blood, taken in a trial of Ad26.COV2.S vaccine versus placebo. These receptors were obtained from a person aged 18-60 years who received the Ad26.COV2.S COVID-19 vaccine or a placebo.

The chain links TRBV10-1 to TRBJ2-5; 8 nucleotides agree with TRBD2. V lost 4 bases and J lost 5; bases outside the gene matches: 6. This CDR3 is 14 amino acids long. Germline values: CDR1 WNHNN, CDR2 SYGVQD (reference sequence). The CDR3 is CASSAREGPETQYF. The DNA for the CDR3 is TGCGCCAGCAGTGCCCGGGAGGGCCCGGAGACCCAGTACTTC.

The genes are TRBV9 and TRBJ2-7; tentative D call: TRBD1 (6 bases). The CDR3 has 15 amino acids. V lost 0 bases to trimming and J lost 6 bases, with 16 bases between them. CDR1 is SGDLS and CDR2 is YYNGEE in the germline V gene. CDR3 DNA: TGTGCCAGCAGCGTAGGGGGGCGGAGTGGATCCGAGCAGTACTTC. Translation gives CASSVGGRSGSEQYF. The full variable domain, with the rest looked up from reference TRBV9 and TRBJ2-7, is DSGVTQTPKHLITATGQRVTLRCSPRSGDLSVYWYQQSLDQGLQFLIQYYNGEERAKGNILERFSAQQFPDLHSELNLSSLELGDSALYFCASSVGGRSGSEQYFGPGTRLTVT.

V usage is TRBV5-1 and J usage is TRBJ2-1, with TRBD2 matching over 8 bases. This CDR3 has 14 amino acids. Trimming removed 4 bases from V and 6 bases from J; junction bases left unmatched: 6. Germline CDR1 is SGHRS and CDR2 is YFSETQ. CDR3 in amino acids: CASSGAGGGNEQFF. CDR3 sequence (DNA): TGCGCCAGCAGCGGGGCGGGAGGAGGCAATGAGCAGTTCTTC.

The V gene is TRBV24-1, the J gene TRBJ1-1; D ambiguous. The V gene's germline CDR1 is KGHDR and CDR2 SFDVKD. The CDR3 runs to 12 residues. V gave up 5 bases and J gave up 4 bases, with 7 bases separating them. In DNA form, the CDR3 reads TGTGCCACCAGTGCCGAAGGCACTGAAGCTTTCTTT. Its protein product is CATSAEGTEAFF.

This clone has a handful of counts. The chain joins TRBV3-1 (or the pseudogene TRBV3-2) to TRBJ1-4; 8 bases map to TRBD1. The CDR3 runs to 14 residues. Trimming at V came to 4 bases and at J to 8 bases, leaving 6 bases not matched to a gene. Germline assignment: CDR1 LGHDT and CDR2 YNNKEL (reference sequence). The CDR3 bases are TGTGCCAGCAGCCCCCAGGGGGCCTGGGAAAAACTGTTTTTT. Protein product: CASSPQGAWEKLFF.

The V and J genes are TRBV3-1 (or the pseudogene TRBV3-2) and TRBJ1-5, with D possibly matching TRBD1 (5 bases). Germline values: CDR1 LGHDT, CDR2 YNNKEL (reference sequence). The CDR3 runs 14 residues. V shed 4 bases and J shed 0 bases, with 7 bases lying between them. The DNA for the CDR3 is TGTGCCAGCAGCCCGGACAATAGCAATCAGCCCCAGCATTTT. The encoded protein is CASSPDNSNQPQHF.